This TCR beta chain was obtained from a study of OX40 agonist ivuxolimab in advanced cancers. Study-wide context: Treatment received earlier with anti-PD-1, anti-PD-L1 or anti-CTLA-4 agents was allowed, and over 35% had some. Partial responses were achieved by three patients: one hepatocellular carcinoma, two cutaneous melanoma. Study findings and constraints: Individuals who were partial responders at 0.1-3.0 mg/kg had clonal expansion that ranked among the lowest. CD8+ T cells averaged more expanded clones than CD4+.

About this clone itself: Its antigen is not known.

Profiling relied on immunoSEQ multiplex PCR, and the TCRdb table lists in-frame clones only, not all of them. The table records around 83,000 clones, approximately 84% of them present only once. Germline CDR1 SGHTA, CDR2 FQGTGA. V dropped 3 bases and J dropped 7; count of bases not matched to a gene: 8. This CDR3 has 15 amino acids. J is TRBJ2-1 and V is TRBV7-3, with TRBD1 matching over 8 bases. This clonotype was obtained from an adult with an advanced solid tumor such as melanoma, head and neck, liver or kidney cancer. The sample in question was CD4+ or CD8+ T cells sorted from blood, obtained in a trial of the OX40 agonist ivuxolimab. For the CDR3, the DNA is TGTGCCAGCAGCTTGGGGCAGGGGGCGCGGAATGAGCAGTTCTTC. Translation: CASSLGQGARNEQFF.